The subject of this entry is one T cell receptor beta chain. Treatment given: randomized to nivolumab then ipilimumab (arm A) or the reverse (arm B). None of the patients previously received DNA-damaging chemotherapy. Sorted cells were live CD3+CD8+, lacking CD19 and CD56, from PBMCs. This sample was taken from a study of sequential checkpoint blockade in melanoma. At the level of the study: Randomization was 1:1 between first-line nivolumab→ipilimumab and ipilimumab→nivolumab. Maintenance nivolumab came after either treatment sequence.

The CDR3 is 15 amino acids. The germline V gene encodes CDR1 MDHEN and CDR2 SYDVKM. V lost 7 bases and J lost 6, with 18 bases in between. Clones were sequenced by immunoSEQ multiplex PCR, and TCRdb holds only the in-frame ones, with some missing. The sample holds approximately 28,000 clones; 83% are singletons and the top ten take about 15%. The TCR comes from a human donor with melanoma. Sequenced material: CD8+ T cells sorted from blood (inferred from file names), taken from a patient given nivolumab and ipilimumab in sequence. This chain joins TRBV28 and TRBJ2-2; D might be TRBD2 (7 bases). The DNA of the CDR3 is TGTGCCAGCACCATGGGGGCGGGAGTTGCCGGGGAGCTGTTTTTT. This translates into CASTMGAGVAGELFF.